This TCR beta chain was sequenced during a study of blood T cell repertoires in COVID-19. This CDR3 is 13 amino acids long. Trimming removed 6 bases at V and 0 bases at J, with 9 bases between. The germline CDR1 and CDR2 sequences are ENHRY and SYGVKD. Generated by immunoSEQ multiplex PCR, the TCRdb table keeps only in-frame clones and is missing some. Of under 150,000 clones listed, 75% to 80% were seen once; the top ten hold roughly 2.9%. The sequence came from a woman aged 50 to 60 who had recovered from COVID-19. The sample consisted of PBMCs or T cells enriched from blood (not recorded which). The chain is built from TRBV10-3 and TRBJ2-7; D might be TRBD1 (6 bases). This CDR3 reads CAISRDNSYEQYF. CDR3 nucleotide sequence: TGTGCCATCAGCCGGGACAACTCCTACGAGCAGTACTTC.